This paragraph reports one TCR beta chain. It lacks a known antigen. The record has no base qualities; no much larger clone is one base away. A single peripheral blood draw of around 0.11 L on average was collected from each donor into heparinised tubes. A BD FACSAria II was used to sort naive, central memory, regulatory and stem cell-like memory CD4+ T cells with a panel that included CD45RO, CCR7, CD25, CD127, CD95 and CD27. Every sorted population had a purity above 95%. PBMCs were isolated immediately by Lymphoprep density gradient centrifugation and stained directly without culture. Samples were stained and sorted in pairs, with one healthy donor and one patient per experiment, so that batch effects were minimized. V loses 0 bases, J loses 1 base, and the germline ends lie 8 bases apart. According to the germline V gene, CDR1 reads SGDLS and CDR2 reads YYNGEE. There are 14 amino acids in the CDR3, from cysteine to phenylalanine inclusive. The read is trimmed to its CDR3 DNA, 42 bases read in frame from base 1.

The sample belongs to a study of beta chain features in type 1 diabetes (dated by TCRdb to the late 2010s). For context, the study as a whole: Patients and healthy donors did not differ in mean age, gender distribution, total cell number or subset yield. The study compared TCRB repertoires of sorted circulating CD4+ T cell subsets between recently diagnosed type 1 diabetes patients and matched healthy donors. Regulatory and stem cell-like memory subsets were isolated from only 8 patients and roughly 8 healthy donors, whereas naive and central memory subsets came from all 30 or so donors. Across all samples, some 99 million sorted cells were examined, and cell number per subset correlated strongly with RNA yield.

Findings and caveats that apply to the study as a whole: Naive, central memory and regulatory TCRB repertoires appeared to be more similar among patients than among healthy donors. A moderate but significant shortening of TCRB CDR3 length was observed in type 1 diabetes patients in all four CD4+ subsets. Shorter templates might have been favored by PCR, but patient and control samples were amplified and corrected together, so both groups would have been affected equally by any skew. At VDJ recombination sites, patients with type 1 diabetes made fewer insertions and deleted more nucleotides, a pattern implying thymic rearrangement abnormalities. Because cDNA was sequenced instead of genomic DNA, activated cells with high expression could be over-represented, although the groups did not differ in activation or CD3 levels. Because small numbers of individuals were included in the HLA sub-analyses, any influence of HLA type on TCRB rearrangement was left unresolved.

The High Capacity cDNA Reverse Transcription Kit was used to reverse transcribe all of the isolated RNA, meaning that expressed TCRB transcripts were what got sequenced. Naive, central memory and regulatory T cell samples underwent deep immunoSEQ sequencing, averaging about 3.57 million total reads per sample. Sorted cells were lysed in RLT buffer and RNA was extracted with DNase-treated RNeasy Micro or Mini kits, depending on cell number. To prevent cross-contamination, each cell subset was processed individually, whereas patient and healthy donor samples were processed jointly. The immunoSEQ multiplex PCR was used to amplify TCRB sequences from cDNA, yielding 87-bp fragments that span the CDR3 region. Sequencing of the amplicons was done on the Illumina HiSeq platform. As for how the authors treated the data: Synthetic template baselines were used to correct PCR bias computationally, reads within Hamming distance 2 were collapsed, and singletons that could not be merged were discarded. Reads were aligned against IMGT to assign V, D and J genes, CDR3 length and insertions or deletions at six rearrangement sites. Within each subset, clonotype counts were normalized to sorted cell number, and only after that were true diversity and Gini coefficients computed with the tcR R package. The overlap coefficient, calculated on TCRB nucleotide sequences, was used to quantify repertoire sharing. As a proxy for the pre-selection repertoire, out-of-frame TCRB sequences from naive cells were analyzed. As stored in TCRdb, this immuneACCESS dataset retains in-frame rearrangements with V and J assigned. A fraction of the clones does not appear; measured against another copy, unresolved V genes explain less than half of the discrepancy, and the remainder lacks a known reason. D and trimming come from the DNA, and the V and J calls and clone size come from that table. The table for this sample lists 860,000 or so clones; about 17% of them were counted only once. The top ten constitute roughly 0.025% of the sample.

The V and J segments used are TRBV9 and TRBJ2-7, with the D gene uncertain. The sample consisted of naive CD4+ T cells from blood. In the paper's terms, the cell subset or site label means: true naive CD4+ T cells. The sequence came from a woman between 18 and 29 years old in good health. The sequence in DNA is TGTGCCAGCAGCGTAGGTGGTAGATCCTACGAGCAGTACTTC. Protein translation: CASSVGGRSYEQYF.